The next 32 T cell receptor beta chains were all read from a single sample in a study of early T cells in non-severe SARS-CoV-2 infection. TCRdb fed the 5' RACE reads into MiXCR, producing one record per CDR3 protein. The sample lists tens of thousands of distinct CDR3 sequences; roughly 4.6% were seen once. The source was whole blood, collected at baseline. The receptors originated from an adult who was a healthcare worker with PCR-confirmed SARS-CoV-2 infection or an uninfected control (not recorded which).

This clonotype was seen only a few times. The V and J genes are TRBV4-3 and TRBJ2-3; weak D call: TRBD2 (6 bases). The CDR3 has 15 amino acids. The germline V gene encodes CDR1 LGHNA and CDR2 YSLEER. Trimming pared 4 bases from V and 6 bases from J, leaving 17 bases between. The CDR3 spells CASSPQGGEWDTQYF. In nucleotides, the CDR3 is TGCGCCAGCAGCCCCCAGGGCGGGGAATGGGATACGCAGTATTTT.

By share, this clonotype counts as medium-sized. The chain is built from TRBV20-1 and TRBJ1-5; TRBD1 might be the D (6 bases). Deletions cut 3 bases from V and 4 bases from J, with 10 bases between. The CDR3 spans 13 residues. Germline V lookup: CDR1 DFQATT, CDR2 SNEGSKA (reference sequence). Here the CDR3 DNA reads TGCAGTGCTAGTACAGGGCGGAATCAGCCCCAGCATTTT. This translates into CSASTGRNQPQHF.

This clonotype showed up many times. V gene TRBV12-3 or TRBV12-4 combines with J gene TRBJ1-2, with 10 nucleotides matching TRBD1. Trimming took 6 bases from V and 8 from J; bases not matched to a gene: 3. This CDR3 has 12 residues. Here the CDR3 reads CASSRDRGGYTF. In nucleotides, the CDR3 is TGTGCCAGCAGCAGGGACAGGGGCGGCTACACCTTC.

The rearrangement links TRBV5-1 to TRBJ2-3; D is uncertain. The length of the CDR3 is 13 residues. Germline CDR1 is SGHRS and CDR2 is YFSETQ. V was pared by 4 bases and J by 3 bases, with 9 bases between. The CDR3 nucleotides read TGCGCCAGCAGCGTCCCCGAGACAGATACGCAGTATTTT. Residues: CASSVPETDTQYF.

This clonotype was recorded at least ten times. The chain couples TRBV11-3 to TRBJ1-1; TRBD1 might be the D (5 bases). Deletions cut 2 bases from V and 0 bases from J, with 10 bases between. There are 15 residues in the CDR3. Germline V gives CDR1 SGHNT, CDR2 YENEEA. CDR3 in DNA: TGTGCCAGCAGCTTATTCGCAGGGATGAACACTGAAGCTTTCTTT. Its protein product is CASSLFAGMNTEAFF.

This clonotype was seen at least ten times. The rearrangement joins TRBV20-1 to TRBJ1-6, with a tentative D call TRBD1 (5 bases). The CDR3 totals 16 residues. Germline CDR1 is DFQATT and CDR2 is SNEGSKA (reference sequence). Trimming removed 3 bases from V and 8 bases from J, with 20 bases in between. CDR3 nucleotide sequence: TGCAGTGCTAGGGCCTCGAGGAGGGGAAAAGATTCACCCCTCCACTTT. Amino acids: CSARASRRGKDSPLHF.

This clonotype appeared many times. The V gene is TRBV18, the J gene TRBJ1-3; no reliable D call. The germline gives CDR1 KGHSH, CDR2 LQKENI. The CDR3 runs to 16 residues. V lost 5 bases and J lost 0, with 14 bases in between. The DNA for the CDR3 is TGTGCCAGCTCAGGATCGACTGAGAGCTCTGGAAACACCATATATTTT. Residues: CASSGSTESSGNTIYF. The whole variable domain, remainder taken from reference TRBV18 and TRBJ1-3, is NAGVMQNPRHLVRRRGQEARLRCSPMKGHSHVYWYRQLPEEGLKFMVYLQKENIIDESGMPKERFSAEFPKEGPSILRIQQVVRGDSAAYFCASSGSTESSGNTIYFGEGSWLTVV.

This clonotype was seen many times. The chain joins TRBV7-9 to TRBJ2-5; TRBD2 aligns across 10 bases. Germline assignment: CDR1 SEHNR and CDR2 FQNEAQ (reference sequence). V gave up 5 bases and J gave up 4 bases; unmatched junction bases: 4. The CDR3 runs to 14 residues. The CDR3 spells CASSPRTSGETQYF. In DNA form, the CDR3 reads TGTGCCAGCAGCCCGAGGACTAGCGGAGAGACCCAGTACTTC.

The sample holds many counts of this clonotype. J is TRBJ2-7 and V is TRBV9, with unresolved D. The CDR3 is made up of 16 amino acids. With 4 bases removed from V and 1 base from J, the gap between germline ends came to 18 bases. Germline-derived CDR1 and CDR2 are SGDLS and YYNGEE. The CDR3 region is CASSPRRASESYEQYF. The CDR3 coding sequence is TGTGCCAGCAGCCCTCGACGAGCGAGCGAATCCTACGAGCAGTACTTC.

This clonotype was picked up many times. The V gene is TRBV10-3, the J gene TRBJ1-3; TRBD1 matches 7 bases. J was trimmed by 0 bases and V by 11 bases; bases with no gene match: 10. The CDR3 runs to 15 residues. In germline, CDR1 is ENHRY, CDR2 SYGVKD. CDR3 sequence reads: CAARQGSVSGNTIYF. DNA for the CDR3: TGTGCCGCGAGACAGGGATCAGTCTCTGGAAACACCATATATTTT.

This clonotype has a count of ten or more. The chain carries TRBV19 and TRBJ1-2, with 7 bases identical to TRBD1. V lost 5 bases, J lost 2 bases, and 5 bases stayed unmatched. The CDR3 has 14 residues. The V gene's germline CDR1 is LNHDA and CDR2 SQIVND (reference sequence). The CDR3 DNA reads TGTGCCAGTAGTCGATCGACAGGGAACTATGGCTACACCTTC. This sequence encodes CASSRSTGNYGYTF.

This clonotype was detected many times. The CDR3 loop is CATSEPGLNSPLHF. CDR3 bases: TGTGCCACCAGTGAACCGGGGCTGAATTCACCCCTCCACTTT. The rearrangement links TRBV24-1 to TRBJ1-6, with D possibly being TRBD1 (5 bases). The length of the CDR3 is 14 residues. Per germline, CDR1 KGHDR and CDR2 SFDVKD. V was clipped by 4 bases and J by 7 bases, with 10 bases between them.

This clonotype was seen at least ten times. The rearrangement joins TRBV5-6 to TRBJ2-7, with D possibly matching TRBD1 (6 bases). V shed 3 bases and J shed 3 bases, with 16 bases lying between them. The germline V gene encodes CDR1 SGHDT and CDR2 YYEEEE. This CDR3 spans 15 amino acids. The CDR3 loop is CASSSLDSLGYEQYF. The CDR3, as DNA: TGTGCCAGCAGCTCCCTGGACAGTCTAGGCTACGAGCAGTACTTC. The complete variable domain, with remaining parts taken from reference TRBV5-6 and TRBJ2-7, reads DAGVTQSPTHLIKTRGQQVTLRCSPKSGHDTVSWYQQALGQGPQFIFQYYEEEERQRGNFPDRFSGHQFPNYSSELNVNALLLGDSALYLCASSSLDSLGYEQYFGPGTRLTVT.

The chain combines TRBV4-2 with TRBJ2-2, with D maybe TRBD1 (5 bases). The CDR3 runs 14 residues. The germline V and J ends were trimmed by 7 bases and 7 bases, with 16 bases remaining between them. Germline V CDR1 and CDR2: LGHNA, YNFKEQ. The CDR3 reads CASTLGQGHGELFF. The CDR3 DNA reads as TGTGCCAGCACCCTCGGGCAGGGTCACGGGGAGCTGTTTTTT.

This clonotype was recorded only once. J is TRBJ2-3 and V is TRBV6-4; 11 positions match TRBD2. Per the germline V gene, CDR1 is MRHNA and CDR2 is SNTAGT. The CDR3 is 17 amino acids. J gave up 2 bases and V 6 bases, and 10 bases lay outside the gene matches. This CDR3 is CASSEELAGGYTDTQYF. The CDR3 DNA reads TGTGCCAGCAGCGAAGAGCTAGCGGGGGGATACACAGATACGCAGTATTTT.

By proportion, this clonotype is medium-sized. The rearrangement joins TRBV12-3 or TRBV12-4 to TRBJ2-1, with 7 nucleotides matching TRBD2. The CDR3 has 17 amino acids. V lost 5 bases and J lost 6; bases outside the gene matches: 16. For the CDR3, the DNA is TGTGCCAGCAGTCTAAGTTCTAGTGGCGGGAGTCTCAATGAGCAGTTCTTC. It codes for CASSLSSSGGSLNEQFF.

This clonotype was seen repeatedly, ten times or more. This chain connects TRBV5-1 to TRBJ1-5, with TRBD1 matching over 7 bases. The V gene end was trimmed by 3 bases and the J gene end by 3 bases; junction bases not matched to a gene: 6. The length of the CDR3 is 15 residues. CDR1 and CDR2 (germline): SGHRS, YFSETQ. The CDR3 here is CASSSEGQPNQPQHF. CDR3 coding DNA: TGCGCCAGCAGCTCGGAGGGACAGCCCAATCAGCCCCAGCATTTT.

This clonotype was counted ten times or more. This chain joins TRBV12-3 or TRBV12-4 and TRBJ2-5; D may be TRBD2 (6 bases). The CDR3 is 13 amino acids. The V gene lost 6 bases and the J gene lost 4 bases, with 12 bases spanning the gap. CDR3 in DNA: TGTGCCAGCAGCGACGTGGGGGGAGAGACCCAGTACTTC. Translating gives CASSDVGGETQYF.

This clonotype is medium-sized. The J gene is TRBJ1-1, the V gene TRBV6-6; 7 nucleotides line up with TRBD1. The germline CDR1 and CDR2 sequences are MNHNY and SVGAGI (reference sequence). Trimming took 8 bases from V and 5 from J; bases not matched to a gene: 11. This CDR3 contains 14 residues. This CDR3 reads CASERLTGHTEAFF. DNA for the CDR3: TGTGCCAGCGAAAGATTGACAGGGCATACTGAAGCTTTCTTT.

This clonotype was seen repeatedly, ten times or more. The CDR3 region is CASSFRHLSGHNVLTF. For the CDR3, the DNA is TGTGCCAGCAGTTTCCGGCACCTTAGCGGGCACAACGTCCTGACTTTC. The J gene is TRBJ2-6, the V gene TRBV6-2 or TRBV6-3, with TRBD2 matching 7 bases. The CDR3 is 16 residues long. Germline-derived CDR1 and CDR2 are MNHEY and SVGEGT. The junction had 12 bases not matched to a gene; V was cut back by 4 bases and J by 9 bases.

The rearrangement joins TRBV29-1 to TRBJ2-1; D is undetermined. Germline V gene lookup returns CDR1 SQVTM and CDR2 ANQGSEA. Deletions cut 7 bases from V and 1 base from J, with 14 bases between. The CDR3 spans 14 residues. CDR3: CSADSEGSYNEQFF. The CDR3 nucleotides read TGCAGCGCCGACTCCGAAGGATCCTACAATGAGCAGTTCTTC.

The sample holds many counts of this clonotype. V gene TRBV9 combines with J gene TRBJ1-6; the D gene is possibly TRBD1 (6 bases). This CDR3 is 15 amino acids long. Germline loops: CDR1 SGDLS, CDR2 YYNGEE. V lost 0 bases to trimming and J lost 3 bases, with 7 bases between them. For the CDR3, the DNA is TGTGCCAGCAGCGTAGCGGACAGCTATAATTCACCCCTCCACTTT. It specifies CASSVADSYNSPLHF.

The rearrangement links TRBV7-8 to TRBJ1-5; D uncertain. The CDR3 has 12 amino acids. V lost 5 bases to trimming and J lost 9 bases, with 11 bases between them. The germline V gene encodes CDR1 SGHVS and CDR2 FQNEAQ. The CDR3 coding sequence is TGTGCCAGCAGCGAGGGTGAGCCGCCCCAGCATTTT. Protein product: CASSEGEPPQHF. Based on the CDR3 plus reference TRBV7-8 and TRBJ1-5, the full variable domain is GAGVSQSPRYKVAKRGQDVALRCDPISGHVSLFWYQQALGQGPEFLTYFQNEAQLDKSGLPSDRFFAERPEGSVSTLKIQRTQQEDSAVYLCASSEGEPPQHFGDGTRLSIL.

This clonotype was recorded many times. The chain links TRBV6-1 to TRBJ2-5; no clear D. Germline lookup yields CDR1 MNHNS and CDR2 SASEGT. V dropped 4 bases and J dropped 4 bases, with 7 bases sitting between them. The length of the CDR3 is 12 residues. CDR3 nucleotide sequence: TGTGCCAGCAGTGGGCTGACAGAGACCCAGTACTTC. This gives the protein CASSGLTETQYF.

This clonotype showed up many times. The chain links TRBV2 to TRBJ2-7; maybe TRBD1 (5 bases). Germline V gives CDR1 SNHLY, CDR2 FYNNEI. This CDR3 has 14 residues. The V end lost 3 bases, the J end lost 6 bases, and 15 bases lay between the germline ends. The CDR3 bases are TGTGCCAGCAGTGAGGTCAGGGTAGTCGGCGAGCAGTACTTC. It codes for CASSEVRVVGEQYF.

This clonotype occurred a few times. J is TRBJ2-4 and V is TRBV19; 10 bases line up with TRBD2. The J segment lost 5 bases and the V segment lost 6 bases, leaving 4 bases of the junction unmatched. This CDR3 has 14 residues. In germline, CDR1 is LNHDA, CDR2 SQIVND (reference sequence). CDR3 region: CASSVAGGENIQYF. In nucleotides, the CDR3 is TGTGCCAGTAGCGTAGCGGGGGGCGAAAACATTCAGTACTTC. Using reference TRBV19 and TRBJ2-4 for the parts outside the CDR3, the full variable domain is DGGITQSPKYLFRKEGQNVTLSCEQNLNHDAMYWYRQDPGQGLRLIYYSQIVNDFQKGDIAEGYSVSREKKESFPLTVTSAQKNPTAFYLCASSVAGGENIQYFGAGTRLSVL.

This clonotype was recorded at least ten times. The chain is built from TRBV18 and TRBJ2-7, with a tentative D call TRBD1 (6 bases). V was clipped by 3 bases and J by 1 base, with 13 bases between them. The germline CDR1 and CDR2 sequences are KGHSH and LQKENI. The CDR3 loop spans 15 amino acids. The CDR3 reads CASSPDSGQSYEQYF. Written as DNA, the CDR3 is TGTGCCAGCTCACCCGACTCCGGACAGTCCTACGAGCAGTACTTC.

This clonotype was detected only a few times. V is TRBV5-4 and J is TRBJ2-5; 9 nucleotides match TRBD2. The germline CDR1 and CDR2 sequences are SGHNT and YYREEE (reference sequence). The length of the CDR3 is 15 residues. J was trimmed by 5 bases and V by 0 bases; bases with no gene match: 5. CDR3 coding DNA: TGTGCCAGCAGCTTGGAGCAGCGGGGGGACGAGACCCAGTACTTC. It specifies CASSLEQRGDETQYF. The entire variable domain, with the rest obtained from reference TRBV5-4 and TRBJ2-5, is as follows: ETGVTQSPTHLIKTRGQQVTLRCSSQSGHNTVSWYQQALGQGPQFIFQYYREEENGRGNFPPRFSGLQFPNYSSELNVNALELDDSALYLCASSLEQRGDETQYFGPGTRLLVL.

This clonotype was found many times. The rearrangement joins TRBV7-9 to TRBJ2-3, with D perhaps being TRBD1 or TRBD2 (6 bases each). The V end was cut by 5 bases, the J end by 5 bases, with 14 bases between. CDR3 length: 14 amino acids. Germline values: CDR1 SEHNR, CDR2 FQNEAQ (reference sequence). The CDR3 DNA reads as TGTGCCAGCAGCCTAACGGGGGCCGAAGATACGCAGTATTTT. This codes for CASSLTGAEDTQYF.

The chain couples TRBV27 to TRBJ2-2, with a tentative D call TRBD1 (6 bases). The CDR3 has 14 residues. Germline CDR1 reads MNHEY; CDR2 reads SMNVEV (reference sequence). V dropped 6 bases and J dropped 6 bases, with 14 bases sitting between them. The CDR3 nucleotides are TGTGCCAGCAGCCATCACAGGGATTCCGGGGAGCTGTTTTTT. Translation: CASSHHRDSGELFF.

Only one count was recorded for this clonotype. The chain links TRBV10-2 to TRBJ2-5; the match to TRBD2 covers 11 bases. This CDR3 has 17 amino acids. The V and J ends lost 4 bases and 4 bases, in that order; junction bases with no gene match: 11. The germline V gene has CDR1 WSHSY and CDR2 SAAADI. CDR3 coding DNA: TGCGCCAGCAGTGTCCTAGCGGGGGGCCGTGGGGGAGAGACCCAGTACTTC. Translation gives CASSVLAGGRGGETQYF.

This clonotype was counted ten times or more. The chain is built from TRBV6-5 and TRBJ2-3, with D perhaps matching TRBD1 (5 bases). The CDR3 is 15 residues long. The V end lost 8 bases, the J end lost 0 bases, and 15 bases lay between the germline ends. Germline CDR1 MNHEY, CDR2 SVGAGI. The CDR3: CASAGAASSTDTQYF. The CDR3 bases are TGTGCCAGCGCTGGGGCGGCCTCGAGCACAGATACGCAGTATTTT.